This entry concerns a single TCR beta chain. Its antigen is unknown. One end of the junction varies from germline; a read error may be responsible. The data were obtained in a study of cytomegalovirus exposure and HLA in healthy donors. 60 Vbeta and 13 Jbeta primers were used in PCR. TCRdb's copy holds only in-frame clones and misses some; the assay was immunoSEQ multiplex PCR. The profile shows 120,000 or so clones, around 79% of them singletons. This CDR3 spans 16 amino acids. Germline V gene data show CDR1 as SEHNR and CDR2 as FQNEAQ (reference sequence). Study observations and caveats: Analysis performed later found about 18,000 TCR beta sequences associated with HLA alleles at 0.05 false discovery rate. Some highly shared sequence variants likely arose as a pipeline artifact.

The rearrangement joins TRBV7-9 to TRBJ1-4; D is unclear. This clonotype was sampled from a woman aged 40 to 50 in good health and CMV-seronegative. The sequenced sample was PBMCs. This CDR3 reads CSSSFGLGATNEKLFF. The CDR3 DNA reads TGTTCCAGCAGCTTTGGTCTAGGAGCAACTAATGAAAAACTGTTTTTT.